The 25 T cell receptor beta chains reported below all come from one sample, sequenced in a study of cytomegalovirus exposure and HLA in healthy donors. The primer mix had 60 Vbeta and 13 Jbeta primers. Only in-frame clones appear in the TCRdb table, and some are missing; sequencing was by immunoSEQ multiplex PCR. The profile shows 100,000 to 150,000 clones, around 83% of them singletons. The sample consisted of PBMCs. These receptor sequences come from a girl aged 2 to 9 in good health and CMV-seronegative.

This chain connects TRBV5-1 to TRBJ2-1, with 8 bases that match TRBD2. The length of the CDR3 is 14 residues. With 4 bases clipped from V and 2 bases from J, the junction kept 2 bases outside the gene matches. CDR1 and CDR2 (germline): SGHRS, YFSETQ. CDR3 protein: CASSRTSPYNEQFF. The CDR3 bases are TGCGCCAGCAGCAGGACTAGCCCCTACAATGAGCAGTTCTTC. The complete variable domain, with remaining parts taken from reference TRBV5-1 and TRBJ2-1, reads KAGVTQTPRYLIKTRGQQVTLSCSPISGHRSVSWYQQTPGQGLQFLFEYFSETQRNKGNFPGRFSGRQFSNSRSEMNVSTLELGDSALYLCASSRTSPYNEQFFGPGTRLTVL.

In nucleotides, the CDR3 is TGTGCCAGCAGTGAAGCGCTTCAGGACAGTTCTAAAGAGCAGTACTTC. It translates to CASSEALQDSSKEQYF. The V call is TRBV2, the J call TRBJ2-7; D might be TRBD1 (6 bases). CDR1 and CDR2 from the germline V gene are SNHLY and FYNNEI. The CDR3 has 16 amino acids. Deletions cut 0 bases from V and 7 bases from J, with 19 bases between.

The chain is built from TRBV10-3 and TRBJ1-5, with 7 nucleotides matching TRBD1. CDR1 is ENHRY, CDR2 SYGVKD, per germline. The CDR3 runs to 13 residues. The CDR3 sequence: CGTSTGANQPQHF. The CDR3, as DNA: TGTGGCACAAGTACAGGGGCCAATCAGCCCCAGCATTTT.

The chain recombines TRBV7-8 with TRBJ2-7; D is unclear. The CDR3 runs to 11 residues. Trimming left V 2 bases short and J 6 bases short, with 5 bases between. The germline CDR1 and CDR2 sequences are SGHVS and FQNEAQ. The CDR3 DNA reads TGTGCCAGCAGCTTACCGGGCGAGCAGTACTTC. Translating it yields CASSLPGEQYF.

The V gene is TRBV19, the J gene TRBJ1-1; TRBD1 agrees at 10 bases. CDR1 is LNHDA and CDR2 is SQIVND in the germline V gene (reference sequence). The CDR3 is made up of 14 amino acids. V was pared by 5 bases and J by 5 bases, with 5 bases of the junction left unmatched. CDR3 loop: CASSPWTGGTEAFF. CDR3 in DNA: TGTGCCAGTAGTCCGTGGACAGGGGGGACTGAAGCTTTCTTT.

V gene TRBV5-1 combines with J gene TRBJ2-4; 8 bases fit TRBD2. V shed 8 bases, J shed 5 bases, and the junction held 6 bases outside the gene matches. The CDR3 contains 13 residues. Germline loops: CDR1 SGHRS, CDR2 YFSETQ. The CDR3 here is CARPGTSENIQYF. CDR3 DNA sequence: TGCGCCAGACCCGGGACTAGTGAAAACATTCAGTACTTC.

CDR3 region: CATSEGGRTGELFF. CDR3 sequence (DNA): TGTGCCACATCCGAGGGGGGGCGAACCGGGGAGCTGTTTTTT. J is TRBJ2-2 and V is TRBV6-1; D perhaps matches TRBD2 (7 bases). There are 14 residues in the CDR3. Germline CDR1 is MNHNS and CDR2 is SASEGT. Trimming took 10 bases from V and 5 from J, leaving 17 bases between them.

The chain is built from TRBV2 and TRBJ2-7; TRBD2 agrees at 11 bases. Germline CDR1 is SNHLY and CDR2 is FYNNEI. V lost 7 bases to trimming and J lost 0 bases; unmatched junction nucleotides: 2. The CDR3 is 14 amino acids. The CDR3, as DNA: TGTGCCAGCATGGGACTAGCGGCCTCCTACGAGCAGTACTTC. It specifies CASMGLAASYEQYF. Drawing the rest from reference TRBV2 and TRBJ2-7, the complete variable domain is EPEVTQTPSHQVTQMGQEVILRCVPISNHLYFYWYRQILGQKVEFLVSFYNNEISEKSEIFDDQFSVERPDGSNFTLKIRSTKLEDSAMYFCASMGLAASYEQYFGPGTRLTVT.

The sample holds one count of this clone. The rearrangement links TRBV19 to TRBJ2-5, with 8 bases matching TRBD2. CDR1 is LNHDA, CDR2 SQIVND, per germline (reference sequence). The trim removed 1 base at V and 5 bases at J, leaving 9 bases unmatched. This CDR3 has 16 residues. DNA for the CDR3: TGTGCCAGTAGTATAGGGCGAGCGGGGGTGAGCGAGACCCAGTACTTC. Translated: CASSIGRAGVSETQYF.

V and J are TRBV7-2 and TRBJ2-7; D uncertain. Germline lookup yields CDR1 SGHTA and CDR2 FQGNSA. Deletions cut 1 base from V and 2 bases from J, with 6 bases between. The CDR3 extends over 13 amino acids. This CDR3 reads CASSLDRAYEQYF. The CDR3 coding sequence is TGTGCCAGCAGCTTAGATAGAGCCTACGAGCAGTACTTC.

V usage is TRBV16 and J usage is TRBJ1-1; 7 nucleotides agree with TRBD1. The germline CDR1 and CDR2 sequences are KGHSY and FQNENV. CDR3 size: 15 residues. Losses at the gene ends were 1 base for V and 8 bases for J; bases not matched to a gene: 10. The CDR3 region is CASSQWSRAGGEAFF. CDR3 sequence (DNA): TGTGCCAGCAGCCAATGGTCGAGGGCAGGGGGGGAAGCTTTCTTT.

This clone was seen a single time. The chain carries TRBV27 and TRBJ1-5; D is perhaps TRBD1 (5 bases). Germline V gene sequence: CDR1 MNHEY, CDR2 SMNVEV (reference sequence). Trimming took 2 bases from V and 2 from J, leaving 7 bases between them. The CDR3 extends over 14 amino acids. The CDR3 protein is CASSLRGGNQPQHF. For the CDR3, the DNA is TGTGCCAGCAGTTTAAGGGGCGGCAATCAGCCCCAGCATTTT.

This clone has a single count. This chain joins TRBV19 and TRBJ1-1, with unresolved D. V shed 3 bases and J shed 2 bases, with 7 bases lying between them. The CDR3 contains 13 residues. Germline CDR1 is LNHDA and CDR2 is SQIVND (reference sequence). CDR3 DNA: TGTGCCAGTAGTATTAGTTACAACACTGAAGCTTTCTTT. Its translation: CASSISYNTEAFF.

The count of this clone is one. The chain joins TRBV18 to TRBJ2-1, with D perhaps matching TRBD2 (6 bases). The CDR3 runs to 13 residues. CDR1 and CDR2 from the germline V gene are KGHSH and LQKENI. Trimming pared 2 bases from V and 4 bases from J, leaving 6 bases between. CDR3 nucleotide sequence: TGTGCCAGCTCACCAGGGACTTACAATGAGCAGTTCTTC. The encoded protein is CASSPGTYNEQFF.

The chain recombines TRBV4-2 with TRBJ1-1; the D is unclear. The CDR3 is 17 residues long. The germline V gene has CDR1 LGHNA and CDR2 YNFKEQ. V was clipped by 1 base and J by 0 bases, with 15 bases between them. CDR3 coding DNA: TGTGCCAGCAGCCAAGGACTACTTAGACTCATGAACACTGAAGCTTTCTTT. This sequence encodes CASSQGLLRLMNTEAFF.

The chain is built from TRBV6-5 and TRBJ1-5; maybe TRBD1 (6 bases). CDR1 MNHEY and CDR2 SVGAGI come from the germline V gene. This CDR3 spans 14 amino acids. The V end was cut by 6 bases, the J end by 8 bases, with 17 bases between. CDR3 residues: CASRPQGQDKPQHF. DNA for the CDR3: TGTGCCAGCAGGCCACAGGGTCAAGATAAGCCCCAGCATTTT.

The V and J genes are TRBV5-5 and TRBJ2-7; D is perhaps TRBD1 or TRBD2 (6 bases each). The V end lost 9 bases, the J end lost 3 bases, and 16 bases lay between the germline ends. The germline V gene encodes CDR1 SGHKS and CDR2 YYEKEE (reference sequence). The CDR3 spans 13 residues. The CDR3 DNA reads as TGTGCCACCAGGAGGGGGTTAGACTACGAGCAGTACTTC. Translating it yields CATRRGLDYEQYF.

This clone was detected only a few times. The genes are TRBV6-6 and TRBJ2-5; a possible D gene is TRBD1 (5 bases). Between the trimmed V and J ends, which lost 2 bases and 4 bases, there was a span of 11 bases. CDR1 and CDR2 from the germline V gene are MNHNY and SVGAGI (reference sequence). This CDR3 is built from 14 residues. CDR3 amino acids: CASSYGASRETQYF. For the CDR3, the DNA is TGTGCCAGCAGTTACGGGGCTAGTAGAGAGACCCAGTACTTC.

This clone was observed a handful of times. CDR3 residues: CASIKRGGVEAFF. In DNA, the CDR3 is TGTGCCAGCATCAAAAGGGGGGGAGTTGAAGCTTTCTTT. V and J are TRBV5-6 and TRBJ1-1, with D perhaps matching TRBD1 (6 bases). CDR1 and CDR2 from the germline V gene are SGHDT and YYEEEE. This CDR3 has 13 residues. V was shortened by 6 bases and J by 7 bases, with 16 bases between the two germline ends.

The V call is TRBV29-1, the J call TRBJ2-2; 8 nucleotides match TRBD2. Per germline, CDR1 SQVTM and CDR2 ANQGSEA. Trimming took 4 bases from V and 6 from J; bases not matched to a gene: 4. CDR3 length: 13 amino acids. CDR3 protein: CSVGGGSAGELFF. The CDR3 coding sequence is TGCAGCGTTGGCGGGGGGTCAGCCGGGGAGCTGTTTTTT.

The chain combines TRBV7-9 with TRBJ1-2, with 7 bases lining up with TRBD1. Trimming cost V 4 bases and J 2 bases; bases outside gene matches: 7. The CDR3 covers 15 residues. Looked up from germline, CDR1 is SEHNR and CDR2 is FQNEAQ (reference sequence). CDR3 residues: CASSSTGASNYGYTF. For the CDR3, the DNA is TGTGCCAGCAGCTCCACAGGGGCCTCAAACTATGGCTACACCTTC.

This clone came up once. J is TRBJ2-7 and V is TRBV25-1, with D possibly being TRBD2 (6 bases). The ends were cut back, 4 bases at V and 0 bases at J, with 13 bases in the middle. Germline loops: CDR1 MGHDK, CDR2 SYGVNS. The CDR3 is made up of 15 amino acids. The CDR3 bases are TGTGCCAGCAGTGTTCCAGGAGGGAGCTCCTACGAGCAGTACTTC. This encodes CASSVPGGSSYEQYF.

On this clone itself: The same CDR3 also results from other DNA sequences found in this sample. The V and J genes are TRBV6-5 and TRBJ1-1; perhaps TRBD1 as D (6 bases). CDR3 length equals 14 residues. Per germline, CDR1 MNHEY and CDR2 SVGAGI. Trimming took 2 bases from V and 1 from J, leaving 8 bases between them. The CDR3 coding sequence is TGTGCCAGCAGTTACAGCAGGGGGAACACTGAAGCTTTCTTT. Translated, it gives CASSYSRGNTEAFF.

This rearrangement joins TRBV7-3 to TRBJ2-1; 7 bases line up with TRBD2. CDR1 is SGHTA, CDR2 FQGTGA, per germline. The CDR3 runs 17 residues. Trimming at V came to 2 bases and at J to 0 bases, leaving 7 bases not matched to a gene. CDR3 bases: TGTGCCAGCAGCTTAGATAGCGGGCTAAGCTCCTACAATGAGCAGTTCTTC. Its protein is CASSLDSGLSSYNEQFF.

V and J are TRBV6-1 and TRBJ1-5; 7 bases fit TRBD1. CDR1 MNHNS and CDR2 SASEGT come from the germline V gene. This CDR3 comprises 14 residues. The J segment lost 4 bases and the V segment lost 3 bases, leaving 3 bases of the junction unmatched. CDR3 region: CASSDSGGNQPQHF. The DNA of the CDR3 is TGTGCCAGCAGTGACTCAGGGGGTAATCAGCCCCAGCATTTT.